Reported below is one T cell receptor beta chain. With V trimmed by 2 bases and J by 4 bases, 6 bases remained unmatched. The V gene's germline CDR1 is LNHNV and CDR2 YYDKDF (reference sequence). The CDR3 extends over 15 amino acids. Naive CD4+ cells had CD25+ Tregs removed. After constant-region reverse-primer amplification, full-length variable regions underwent semi-nested PCR with Nested Universal Primer A. Via MiXCR, TCRdb re-called the 5' RACE reads, giving one row per CDR3 protein. Seen here are over 55,000 distinct CDR3 sequences, approximately 31% observed once, and the top ten hold around 2.5%.

Sequenced material: tumor-infiltrating naive CD4+ T cells sorted from the breast tumor. Subset described: naive CD4+ T cells, CD4+CD45RA+CD25-. This sequence joins TRBV15 and TRBJ1-2, with 8 bases lining up with TRBD1. This clonotype was sampled from a female donor with breast cancer. CDR3 DNA sequence: TGTGCCACCAGCAGACCCTCGGGACAGGTCTATGGCTACACCTTC. Encoded protein: CATSRPSGQVYGYTF.